What follows is one TCR beta chain and its context. This specimen comes from a study of long-term antiretroviral therapy in people with HIV. With survey level as its setting, the immunoSEQ assay was v3.0. Profiled with immunoSEQ multiplex PCR; TCRdb holds only in-frame clones, not every one. The data show 20,000 to 30,000 clones, with about 85% seen just once and around 3.9% held by the top ten. CDR1 is MNHNS and CDR2 is SASEGT in the germline V gene. V was pared by 4 bases and J by 1 base, with 7 bases between. The CDR3 is 14 residues long. The chain recombines TRBV6-1 with TRBJ2-2; D is possibly TRBD2 (6 bases). The source was unsorted PBMCs, collected 1.9 years after starting antiretroviral therapy. The source is a woman aged 25 to 39 with HIV. CDR3 nucleotides: TGTGCCAGCAGTGTGGGAGGGAACACCGGGGAGCTGTTTTTT. Its protein product is CASSVGGNTGELFF.